This T cell receptor (beta chain) derives from a study of T cell responses to AZD1222 COVID-19 vaccine. Study results and limitations: Spike-specific TCR breadth rose after two AZD1222 doses, and depth rose as well. Spike was spanned by vaccine-associated CD4 TCRs, which were dominant at 160-218 and 743-854.

Data came from immunoSEQ multiplex PCR; TCRdb stores just in-frame clones and leaves some out. Among 75,000 to 80,000 clones listed, about 74% were seen once. This clone was recorded many times. Its antigen is not identified. The CDR3 length is 14 residues. Germline assignment: CDR1 SEHNR and CDR2 FQNEAQ (reference sequence). Trimming cost V 1 base and J 10 bases; bases outside gene matches: 7. This receptor was identified in an adult who received the MenACWY meningococcal vaccine as a control. The sequenced sample was peripheral blood, obtained 28 days after the second dose of the MenACWY control vaccine. The chain carries TRBV7-9 and TRBJ2-1, with 7 bases lining up with TRBD2. The CDR3 protein is CASSLVGGLGEQFF. DNA of the CDR3: TGTGCCAGCAGCTTAGTGGGCGGACTAGGGGAGCAGTTCTTC.